These 18 T cell receptor beta chains came from one sample sequenced in a study of T cell changes during pregnancy in multiple sclerosis. Produced via immunoSEQ multiplex PCR; TCRdb's table is partial and in-frame only. The sample holds 15,000 to 20,000 clones, 70% to 90% seen once. Source: CD8+ T cells from peripheral blood mononuclear cells, taken after pregnancy. The source is a female donor with multiple sclerosis, enrolled in a pregnancy study.

The genes are TRBV9 and TRBJ1-2, with D uncertain. CDR1 and CDR2 from the germline V gene are SGDLS and YYNGEE. The CDR3 spans 14 residues. Trimming cost V 3 bases and J 8 bases, with 17 bases left between them. This chain's CDR3 is CASSGGGLRLGYTF. The CDR3 bases are TGTGCCAGCAGCGGAGGCGGGCTTCGGTTGGGCTACACCTTC.

The V call is TRBV7-9, the J call TRBJ1-2, with TRBD1 matching over 7 bases. CDR3 length: 15 amino acids. The germline CDR1 and CDR2 sequences are SEHNR and FQNEAQ (reference sequence). After removal of 3 bases from V and 0 bases from J, the junction contained 4 bases not matched to a gene. The CDR3 reads CASSFRQGTNYGYTF. The CDR3 DNA sequence: TGTGCCAGCAGCTTCCGACAGGGTACTAACTATGGCTACACCTTC.

The chain recombines TRBV9 with TRBJ1-6; perhaps TRBD1 as D (5 bases). In germline, CDR1 is SGDLS, CDR2 YYNGEE. This CDR3 spans 13 amino acids. V was clipped by 3 bases and J by 10 bases, with 11 bases between them. The CDR3 loop is CASSASGRSPLHF. In DNA, the CDR3 is TGTGCCAGCAGCGCTTCAGGGCGGTCACCCCTCCACTTT.

This clone was detected once. This chain uses TRBV5-6 with TRBJ2-1, with 8 bases that match TRBD2. The junction had 13 bases not matched to a gene; V was cut back by 1 base and J by 7 bases. The CDR3 spans 17 residues. Looked up from germline, CDR1 is SGHDT and CDR2 is YYEEEE. The CDR3 nucleotides are TGTGCCAGCAGCTTGCGGTACCCGGGACTAGTGGGGAATGAGCAGTTCTTC. Its translation: CASSLRYPGLVGNEQFF.

The genes are TRBV7-8 and TRBJ1-1; D perhaps matches TRBD1 (5 bases). Germline V lookup: CDR1 SGHVS, CDR2 FQNEAQ. The germline V and J ends were trimmed by 1 base and 5 bases, with 17 bases remaining between them. The CDR3 spans 16 residues. CDR3 sequence reads: CASSLVGSGRGTEAFF. CDR3 sequence (DNA): TGTGCCAGCAGCTTAGTGGGGTCAGGGCGAGGAACTGAAGCTTTCTTT.

This chain uses TRBV9 with TRBJ2-7; 9 nucleotides align to TRBD2. CDR1 is SGDLS, CDR2 YYNGEE, per germline. V lost 0 bases and J lost 7; bases outside the gene matches: 2. This CDR3 is 13 amino acids long. The CDR3: CASSVDLAGEQYF. The CDR3, as DNA: TGTGCCAGCAGCGTAGACCTAGCGGGGGAGCAGTACTTC.

V usage is TRBV11-2 and J usage is TRBJ1-4; D uncertain. Germline CDR1 SGHAT, CDR2 FQNNGV. Trimming shortened V by 2 bases and J by 2 bases, and 6 bases separated the two germline ends. The CDR3 spans 14 residues. The CDR3, as DNA: TGTGCCAGCAGCTTAATGACTACTAATGAAAAACTGTTTTTT. This gives the protein CASSLMTTNEKLFF.

The chain couples TRBV15 to TRBJ2-3; 11 nucleotides agree with TRBD2. The CDR3 runs to 15 residues. Germline loops: CDR1 LNHNV, CDR2 YYDKDF (reference sequence). The J segment lost 5 bases and the V segment lost 3 bases, leaving 4 bases of the junction unmatched. CDR3 residues: CATSSTSGGGDTQYF. CDR3 nucleotides: TGTGCCACCAGCAGCACTAGCGGGGGAGGAGATACGCAGTATTTT.

The V call is TRBV19, the J call TRBJ1-6; possible D gene TRBD1, 5 bases. The CDR3 loop spans 14 amino acids. V lost 5 bases and J 4 bases, leaving 9 bases between the germline ends. Germline lookup yields CDR1 LNHDA and CDR2 SQIVND (reference sequence). The CDR3 coding sequence is TGTGCCAGTAGTTCACGACAGTATAATTCACCCCTCCACTTT. It specifies CASSSRQYNSPLHF.

The rearrangement joins TRBV2 to TRBJ1-1; 7 nucleotides agree with TRBD1. Germline values: CDR1 SNHLY, CDR2 FYNNEI. The CDR3 loop spans 17 amino acids. The junction had 14 bases not matched to a gene; V was cut back by 6 bases and J by 1 base. The CDR3 here is CASRDPWDSKQNTEAFF. As DNA, the CDR3 is TGTGCCAGCAGAGACCCTTGGGACAGCAAACAGAACACTGAAGCTTTCTTT.

The rearrangement uses TRBV4-1 and TRBJ1-2; D unresolved. The germline V gene encodes CDR1 MGHRA and CDR2 YSYEKL. This CDR3 comprises 15 residues. The V end was cut by 1 base, the J end by 0 bases, with 9 bases between. This CDR3 reads CASSQAVGTNYGYTF. The CDR3 DNA reads TGCGCCAGCAGCCAAGCGGTCGGGACTAACTATGGCTACACCTTC.

The gene calls are TRBV10-3 and TRBJ2-5; D is possibly TRBD2 (6 bases). The CDR3 extends over 15 amino acids. Germline lookup yields CDR1 ENHRY and CDR2 SYGVKD. V was clipped by 2 bases and J by 1 base, with 11 bases between them. The CDR3 is CAISEDGTPQETQYF. In DNA, the CDR3 is TGTGCCATCAGTGAGGACGGGACTCCCCAAGAGACCCAGTACTTC.

This rearrangement joins TRBV7-9 to TRBJ1-1, with a tentative D call TRBD1 (5 bases). Germline loops: CDR1 SEHNR, CDR2 FQNEAQ (reference sequence). Trimming took off 5 bases at V and 5 bases at J, with 15 bases between the two ends. The CDR3 consists of 14 residues. The CDR3 reads CASSPMMGGTEAFF. CDR3 bases: TGTGCCAGCAGCCCTATGATGGGGGGGACTGAAGCTTTCTTT.

This chain connects TRBV9 to TRBJ2-5; 8 positions match TRBD2. The CDR3 has 14 residues. Trimming cost V 3 bases and J 4 bases; bases outside gene matches: 5. From germline, CDR1 is SGDLS and CDR2 YYNGEE. The CDR3: CASSAGLGIETQYF. CDR3 DNA: TGTGCCAGCAGCGCGGGACTAGGCATAGAGACCCAGTACTTC.

This clone has only a few counts. J is TRBJ2-6 and V is TRBV15; D not resolved. Germline V gene sequence: CDR1 LNHNV, CDR2 YYDKDF (reference sequence). Trimming shortened V by 0 bases and J by 1 base, and 7 bases separated the two germline ends. CDR3 length: 16 residues. The chain's CDR3 is CATSRDTRSGANVLTF. Written as DNA, the CDR3 is TGTGCCACCAGCAGAGATACGCGGTCTGGGGCCAACGTCCTGACTTTC.

The genes are TRBV7-9 and TRBJ2-5, with 7 bases fitting TRBD2. J lost 3 bases, V lost 8 bases, and 12 bases had no gene match. Germline V gene data show CDR1 as SEHNR and CDR2 as FQNEAQ (reference sequence). This CDR3 region has 15 residues. CDR3 in amino acids: CASGRLAPHEETQYF. The CDR3 DNA sequence: TGTGCCAGCGGTAGACTAGCCCCACACGAAGAGACCCAGTACTTC. The full variable domain, with the rest looked up from reference TRBV7-9 and TRBJ2-5, is DTGVSQNPRHKITKRGQNVTFRCDPISEHNRLYWYRQTLGQGPEFLTYFQNEAQLEKSRLLSDRFSAERPKGSFSTLEIQRTEQGDSAMYLCASGRLAPHEETQYFGPGTRLLVL.

V gene TRBV7-2 combines with J gene TRBJ2-5; tentatively, D is TRBD2 (5 bases). V lost 5 bases and J 2 bases, leaving 15 bases between the germline ends. The CDR3 runs 15 residues. CDR1 is SGHTA and CDR2 is FQGNSA in the germline V gene. The CDR3 coding sequence is TGTGCCAGCAGCCTCCGATGGCGGGTACAAGAGACCCAGTACTTC. This gives the protein CASSLRWRVQETQYF. Supplemented by reference TRBV7-2 and TRBJ2-5, the full variable domain reads GAGVSQSPSNKVTEKGKDVELRCDPISGHTALYWYRQSLGQGLEFLIYFQGNSAPDKSGLPSDRFSAERTGGSVSTLTIQRTQQEDSAVYLCASSLRWRVQETQYFGPGTRLLVL.

V and J are TRBV9 and TRBJ1-3; 8 positions agree with TRBD1. V lost 0 bases, J lost 4 bases, and 6 bases stayed unmatched. CDR3 length: 16 residues. CDR1 and CDR2 (germline): SGDLS, YYNGEE. The CDR3 sequence: CASSVAGTGSGNTIYF. The CDR3 region has the DNA TGTGCCAGCAGCGTAGCGGGGACAGGCTCCGGAAACACCATATATTTT.